The 19 T cell receptor beta chains given below trace back to one sample, sequenced in a study of cytomegalovirus exposure and HLA in healthy donors. Assay: immunoSEQ multiplex PCR; the TCRdb copy retains only in-frame clones and omits some. The sample gives about 54,000 clones, more than 70% of which show up once; roughly 8.4% is in the top ten. The sample taken for sequencing was PBMCs. The receptors were gathered from a young woman in good health and CMV-seropositive.

The chain employs TRBV28 and TRBJ2-7, with D perhaps TRBD1 (6 bases). The CDR3 runs to 13 residues. V was pared by 6 bases and J by 2 bases, with 11 bases between. CDR1 is MDHEN, CDR2 SYDVKM, per germline. The CDR3 bases are TGTGCCAGCAGCCGGACAGCAGCCTACGAGCAGTACTTC. Its translation: CASSRTAAYEQYF.

The V and J genes are TRBV6-5 and TRBJ1-6; TRBD1 might be the D (5 bases). Per the germline V gene, CDR1 is MNHEY and CDR2 is SVGAGI. This CDR3 region has 14 residues. V lost 2 bases and J lost 11, with 13 bases in between. The chain's CDR3 is CASSYGSGVAPLHF. The CDR3 DNA sequence: TGTGCCAGCAGTTACGGCTCGGGGGTAGCACCCCTCCACTTT.

The rearrangement uses TRBV6-5 and TRBJ1-5; weak D call: TRBD1 (5 bases). CDR3 length equals 15 residues. Trimming pared 5 bases from V and 0 bases from J, leaving 11 bases between. Germline CDR1 MNHEY, CDR2 SVGAGI. As DNA, the CDR3 is TGTGCCAGCAGTCCCGACAGTTATAGCAATCAGCCCCAGCATTTT. The encoded protein is CASSPDSYSNQPQHF.

This clone was picked up one time. The chain has TRBV28 and TRBJ2-7; 10 bases are a match to TRBD1. Germline CDR1 and CDR2: MDHEN and SYDVKM. The CDR3 totals 15 residues. V was clipped by 5 bases and J by 2 bases; unmatched bases: 6. The CDR3 coding sequence is TGTGCCAGCAGTCTCGACAGGGGGCGTCCCTACGAGCAGTACTTC. Its translation is CASSLDRGRPYEQYF.

This clone was seen once. One end of the junction does not line up with germline, which may come from a read error. The V gene is TRBV7-7, the J gene TRBJ2-1; 7 bases match TRBD1. Germline CDR1 reads SSHAT; CDR2 reads FNYEAQ (reference sequence). The CDR3 runs to 15 residues. The DNA of the CDR3 is TGTGCTAGCAGCTTAGAGGGGGACAGAAACAATGAGCAGTTCTTC. This translates into CASSLEGDRNNEQFF.

V gene TRBV14 combines with J gene TRBJ1-6; 8 bases agree with TRBD1. The V gene's germline CDR1 is SGHDN and CDR2 FVKESK. The CDR3 length is 17 residues. J gave up 2 bases and V 0 bases, and 3 bases lay outside the gene matches. This CDR3 reads CASSQENRGTYNSPLHF. The CDR3 DNA follows: TGTGCCAGCAGCCAAGAGAACAGGGGGACCTATAATTCACCCCTCCACTTT.

The rearrangement uses TRBV30 and TRBJ1-4, with 7 bases identical to TRBD1. The CDR3 totals 16 residues. After removal of 0 bases from V and 12 bases from J, the junction contained 16 bases not matched to a gene. CDR1 and CDR2 (germline): GTSNPN, SVGIG (reference sequence). CDR3 amino acids: CAWSVGLDRDLTELFF. DNA of the CDR3: TGTGCCTGGAGTGTGGGCCTTGACAGGGACTTAACGGAACTGTTTTTT.

The J gene is TRBJ1-1, the V gene TRBV5-1; TRBD1 agrees at 8 bases. This CDR3 spans 15 amino acids. The germline V gene has CDR1 SGHRS and CDR2 YFSETQ. Unmatched junction bases numbered 5, after V lost 3 bases and J lost 1 base. CDR3 in amino acids: CASSSLTGANTEAFF. CDR3 bases: TGCGCCAGCAGCTCGTTGACAGGGGCGAACACTGAAGCTTTCTTT.

The chain uses TRBV9 and TRBJ2-7, with D possibly matching TRBD2 (5 bases). Per germline, CDR1 SGDLS and CDR2 YYNGEE. The V end lost 0 bases, the J end lost 2 bases, and 12 bases lay between the germline ends. This CDR3 comprises 15 residues. CDR3 in amino acids: CASSVDPGNTYEQYF. In nucleotides, the CDR3 is TGTGCCAGCAGCGTAGACCCCGGGAACACCTACGAGCAGTACTTC.

The V call is TRBV18, the J call TRBJ1-3; D is perhaps TRBD1 (5 bases). Germline V gene sequence: CDR1 KGHSH, CDR2 LQKENI. The CDR3 extends over 14 amino acids. Trimming removed 3 bases from V and 9 bases from J, with 15 bases in between. Written as DNA, the CDR3 is TGTGCCAGCTCACCCGGGTCTCTGGGGCCCACCATATATTTT. This sequence encodes CASSPGSLGPTIYF.

The CDR3 spells CASSQVGQAYGYTF. In DNA form, the CDR3 reads TGCGCCAGCAGCCAAGTCGGACAGGCCTATGGCTACACCTTC. The chain employs TRBV4-1 and TRBJ1-2; 7 bases map to TRBD1. V dropped 1 base and J dropped 4; count of bases not matched to a gene: 3. Germline V gene data show CDR1 as MGHRA and CDR2 as YSYEKL. CDR3 length equals 14 residues.

This chain links TRBV14 with TRBJ1-4; 9 positions agree with TRBD1. V lost 4 bases to trimming and J lost 3 bases; unmatched junction nucleotides: 3. Germline V gene data show CDR1 as SGHDN and CDR2 as FVKESK. The CDR3 runs to 15 residues. CDR3 amino acids: CASSRTGAPNEKLFF. The CDR3 DNA reads TGTGCCAGCAGCCGGACAGGGGCCCCTAATGAAAAACTGTTTTTT.

The chain couples TRBV5-4 to TRBJ1-2; 7 bases align to TRBD1. The CDR3 loop spans 14 amino acids. V shed 0 bases, J shed 8 bases, and the junction held 7 bases outside the gene matches. Germline CDR1 SGHNT, CDR2 YYREEE (reference sequence). DNA of the CDR3: TGTGCCAGCAGCTTGGCATTAACAGGGGAAGGCTACACCTTC. The encoded protein is CASSLALTGEGYTF.

This clone has just one count. The chain has TRBV10-3 and TRBJ1-1; no definite D call. Germline V gene sequence: CDR1 ENHRY, CDR2 SYGVKD. The CDR3 has 15 residues. V lost 3 bases and J lost 1, with 12 bases in between. The CDR3 protein is CAISDGGRPNTEAFF. CDR3 nucleotides: TGTGCCATCAGTGATGGTGGGAGACCGAACACTGAAGCTTTCTTT.

This chain uses TRBV6-6 with TRBJ2-5; possibly TRBD1 for D (5 bases). In germline, CDR1 is MNHNY, CDR2 SVGAGI (reference sequence). The CDR3 is 13 residues long. V lost 0 bases to trimming and J lost 5 bases, with 7 bases between them. CDR3 DNA: TGTGCCAGCAGTTACTCCAGGGTTGAGACCCAGTACTTC. It codes for CASSYSRVETQYF.

This chain joins TRBV5-1 and TRBJ1-1; 9 bases align to TRBD1. The J segment lost 5 bases and the V segment lost 4 bases, leaving 9 bases of the junction unmatched. The CDR3 runs to 15 residues. Germline CDR1 is SGHRS and CDR2 is YFSETQ. CDR3 in DNA: TGCGCCAGCAGCATTCTGGGACAGGGTGGTACTGAAGCTTTCTTT. Translating gives CASSILGQGGTEAFF.

The gene calls are TRBV2 and TRBJ1-2; 10 bases are shared with TRBD1. V gave up 3 bases and J gave up 6 bases; unmatched junction bases: 10. The CDR3 is 16 residues long. The V gene's germline CDR1 is SNHLY and CDR2 FYNNEI. The CDR3 sequence: CASSEAGTGVFNGYTF. The DNA for the CDR3 is TGTGCCAGCAGTGAGGCTGGGACAGGGGTCTTTAATGGCTACACCTTC.

The rearrangement uses TRBV14 and TRBJ1-5; D not certain. With 1 base removed from V and 7 bases from J, the gap between germline ends came to 11 bases. The CDR3 sequence is 14 residues long. Per germline, CDR1 SGHDN and CDR2 FVKESK. CDR3 protein: CASSQGGPGQPQHF. CDR3 nucleotides: TGTGCCAGCAGCCAAGGCGGGCCGGGGCAGCCCCAGCATTTT.

This clone was recorded once. The chain uses TRBV6-5 and TRBJ2-7; the match to TRBD1 covers 7 bases. V was pared by 9 bases and J by 4 bases, with 12 bases of the junction left unmatched. From germline, CDR1 is MNHEY and CDR2 SVGAGI. There are 14 residues in the CDR3. The CDR3 bases are TGTGCCAGTCTTTCCGGGACAGCGCAGTACGAGCAGTACTTC. Amino acid sequence: CASLSGTAQYEQYF.